The 4 T cell receptor beta chains listed next were all sequenced from one sample in a study of spatial heterogeneity in lung cancer. TCRdb ran MiXCR on the 5' RACE reads and lists one entry per CDR3 protein. The profile shows 25,000 or so distinct CDR3 sequences, roughly 5.7% of them singletons. Time point defined: blood at routine non-recurrence follow-up after resection. This material consisted of PBMCs, taken at follow-up. The receptor source for this set is a female donor with early-stage non-small cell lung cancer.

This clonotype was observed at least ten times. The rearrangement joins TRBV15 to TRBJ2-2, with 7 bases matching TRBD2. V dropped 1 base and J dropped 4; count of bases not matched to a gene: 6. The CDR3 has 16 residues. Per the germline V gene, CDR1 is LNHNV and CDR2 is YYDKDF (reference sequence). The CDR3 coding sequence is TGTGCCACCAGCAGAGCCTCGGGAGGAGGCACCGGGGAGCTGTTTTTT. Its protein product is CATSRASGGGTGELFF.

This clonotype has ten or more counts. The V and J genes are TRBV20-1 and TRBJ2-3; the match to TRBD1 covers 8 bases. Germline V gene data show CDR1 as DFQATT and CDR2 as SNEGSKA (reference sequence). The CDR3 is 14 amino acids. J gave up 1 base and V 6 bases, and 6 bases lay outside the gene matches. In DNA form, the CDR3 reads TGCAGTGCCAGTGGGGGACAGGGCACAGATACGCAGTATTTT. Its translation: CSASGGQGTDTQYF.

This clonotype was recorded many times. This chain links TRBV6-6 with TRBJ1-1; D is uncertain. CDR3 length equals 14 residues. The V end was cut by 2 bases, the J end by 1 base, with 8 bases between. Germline V lookup: CDR1 MNHNY, CDR2 SVGAGI (reference sequence). CDR3 bases: TGTGCCAGCAGTTACGGACCCACGAACACTGAAGCTTTCTTT. Its protein is CASSYGPTNTEAFF.

Remarks on this clonotype: This sequence may be a read error, since a much larger clone differs from it by one base. J is TRBJ1-6 and V is TRBV7-8, with TRBD1 as a possible D gene (5 bases). Germline V gene lookup returns CDR1 SGHVS and CDR2 FQNEAQ. This CDR3 spans 15 amino acids. This CDR3 is CASSVPGTGNSSLHF. CDR3 DNA: TGTGCCAGCAGTGTACCCGGGACGGGGAATTCATCCCTCCACTTT. Drawing the rest from reference TRBV7-8 and TRBJ1-6, the complete variable domain is GAGVSQSPRYKVAKRGQDVALRCDPISGHVSLFWYQQALGQGPEFLTYFQNEAQLDKSGLPSDRFFAERPEGSVSTLKIQRTQQEDSAVYLCASSVPGTGNSSLHFGNGTRLTVT.